The present T cell receptor beta chain was sequenced within a study of cytomegalovirus exposure and HLA in healthy donors. For the study at large: Caucasian-associated ancestry cluster membership applied to 75% to 85% of under 450 genotyped donors. Findings and caveats of the study: In a later analysis, an Asian-associated ancestry cluster reportedly showed fewer N-insertions than the approximately 620-donor mean. Researchers reported in a later analysis that a missense DCLRE1C variant was tied to TCR beta V- and J-gene trimming. HLA alleles showed associations with 15,000 to 20,000 TCR beta sequences in a later analysis, at a 0.05 false discovery rate.

CDR3 length equals 14 residues. From germline, CDR1 is MNHEY and CDR2 SVGAGI. The PCR was carried out with 60 Vbeta primers and 13 Jbeta primers. Profiled with immunoSEQ multiplex PCR; TCRdb holds only in-frame clones, not every one. The table lists some 110,000 clones, approximately 58% of them singletons, with 2% to 2.5% in the top ten. On this clone: Its cognate antigen is unknown. One junction end disagrees with the germline gene, perhaps due to a read error.

The source material was PBMCs. The chain uses TRBV6-5 and TRBJ1-1, with D possibly matching TRBD1 (5 bases). The sequence was collected from a woman under 40 in good health and CMV-seronegative. CDR3 protein: CASSYSKGNTEAFF. The CDR3 DNA reads as TGTGCCAGCAGTTACTCGAAGGGGAACACTGAGGCTTTCTTT.